This T cell receptor (beta chain) was sequenced in a study of vaccination effects on CD4 cells after COVID-19. General study findings and limits: Clones of infection and vaccine origin contracted markedly late after vaccination. The study had few convalescent patients and no early post-infection timepoints.

Prior to sequencing, the ViraFEST assay stimulated PBMC with viral peptide pools, which expanded the antigen-specific CD4+ T cells. CD4+ T cell isolation took place after 10 days of culture. Nucleocapsid antibodies were negative in the vaccine recipients, who had never had SARS-CoV-2 infection. Supplemented with roughly 9.6 IU/ml IL-2 and 9.5 to 10 ug/ml peptides, a few million PBMC per well were kept in culture. IL-2 medium took the place of half the medium on both days 3 and 7. Profiled with immunoSEQ multiplex PCR; TCRdb holds only in-frame clones, not every one. The sample lists about 41,000 clones, around three quarters seen once, with about 3% in the top ten. A word on this clone: Its matching antigen is unknown.

This CDR3 is built from 13 residues. J gave up 2 bases and V 5 bases, and 0 bases lay outside the gene matches. Germline CDR1 reads SEHNR; CDR2 reads FQNEAQ (reference sequence). The chain has TRBV7-9 and TRBJ1-1, with 9 bases lining up with TRBD1. Source: CD4+ T cells from PBMCs cultured with HCoV-NL63 spike peptides, taken before COVID-19 vaccination. The TCR originated in a human donor who received a COVID-19 vaccine. The CDR3 reads CASSTGGNTEAFF. The CDR3 nucleotides read TGTGCCAGCAGCACAGGGGGCAACACTGAAGCTTTCTTT.